The 32 T cell receptor beta chains presented below share a single source sample, sequenced in a study of beta chain features in type 1 diabetes. Study outcomes and limitations: Moderate yet significant TCRB CDR3 shortening was seen in Type 1 diabetes patients in all four CD4+ subsets.

Sequencing targeted expressed TCRB transcripts, as all isolated RNA had been reverse transcribed. Assay used: immunoSEQ multiplex PCR; TCRdb lists only in-frame clones, some missing. The repertoire holds 550,000 to 850,000 clones, roughly 13% seen once, with 0.022% in the top ten. Their antigen targets remain unknown. The sequencing sample was made of naive CD4+ T cells from blood. These receptors originate from a man younger than 35 with type 1 diabetes.

This chain uses TRBV9 with TRBJ2-1, with TRBD2 matching 10 bases. Unmatched junction bases numbered 13, after V lost 3 bases and J lost 4 bases. The CDR3 totals 18 residues. Germline V gene data show CDR1 as SGDLS and CDR2 as YYNGEE. CDR3 region: CASSGATSGASGYNEQFF. The CDR3 bases are TGTGCCAGCAGCGGGGCAACTAGCGGGGCCTCTGGGTACAATGAGCAGTTCTTC.

This clone was counted a few times. The chain recombines TRBV28 with TRBJ2-7, with D possibly being TRBD1 (5 bases). This CDR3 region has 14 residues. Trimming removed 6 bases from V and 1 base from J, with 13 bases in between. The germline V gene encodes CDR1 MDHEN and CDR2 SYDVKM. The DNA for the CDR3 is TGTGCCAGCAGACCAGGGCCCAGATCCTACGAGCAGTACTTC. Translation: CASRPGPRSYEQYF.

The chain joins TRBV30 to TRBJ1-1, with D perhaps matching TRBD1 (6 bases). Germline lookup yields CDR1 GTSNPN and CDR2 SVGIG (reference sequence). V dropped 5 bases and J dropped 1 base, with 11 bases sitting between them. CDR3 length: 13 residues. Here the CDR3 reads CAWARQANTEAFF. CDR3 DNA: TGTGCCTGGGCAAGACAGGCGAACACTGAAGCTTTCTTT.

V is TRBV29-1 and J is TRBJ1-2; 8 nucleotides match TRBD1. V was clipped by 2 bases and J by 0 bases; unmatched bases: 5. Germline assignment: CDR1 SQVTM and CDR2 ANQGSEA. CDR3 size: 15 residues. DNA for the CDR3: TGCAGCGTTGAAAGGACAGGGCCATCTAACTATGGCTACACCTTC. This encodes CSVERTGPSNYGYTF.

The V and J genes are TRBV7-8 and TRBJ2-7; 9 bases are a match to TRBD2. Germline V lookup: CDR1 SGHVS, CDR2 FQNEAQ. V lost 4 bases, J lost 2 bases, and 12 bases stayed unmatched. The CDR3 length is 17 residues. The CDR3 loop reads CASSSTVGSGGTYEQYF. CDR3 in DNA: TGTGCCAGCAGCTCAACGGTGGGTAGCGGGGGAACCTACGAGCAGTACTTC.

This chain links TRBV9 with TRBJ2-7; TRBD2 might be the D (6 bases). The CDR3 covers 13 residues. The germline V and J ends were trimmed by 6 bases and 7 bases, with 17 bases remaining between them. The germline V gene encodes CDR1 SGDLS and CDR2 YYNGEE. Here the CDR3 DNA reads TGTGCCAGCAAAGGGCATCTGGAGGGAGAGCAGTACTTC. Translation gives CASKGHLEGEQYF.

V and J are TRBV7-2 and TRBJ2-3; 7 positions match TRBD2. The length of the CDR3 is 14 residues. Germline V lookup: CDR1 SGHTA, CDR2 FQGNSA. V lost 2 bases and J lost 7; bases outside the gene matches: 6. This CDR3 reads CASSLYGGDYTQYF. DNA of the CDR3: TGTGCCAGCAGCTTATATGGGGGGGACTATACGCAGTATTTT. The whole variable domain, filled in from reference TRBV7-2 and TRBJ2-3, reads GAGVSQSPSNKVTEKGKDVELRCDPISGHTALYWYRQSLGQGLEFLIYFQGNSAPDKSGLPSDRFSAERTGGSVSTLTIQRTQQEDSAVYLCASSLYGGDYTQYFGPGTRLTVL.

This clone was detected only a few times. The chain joins TRBV6-1 to TRBJ1-2; D gene unclear. CDR3 length equals 14 residues. Germline CDR1 is MNHNS and CDR2 is SASEGT. Between the trimmed V and J ends, which lost 10 bases and 1 base, there was a span of 16 bases. CDR3 sequence (DNA): TGTGCCACCCTAGACGGGCTTAATAACTATGGCTACACCTTC. Its protein is CATLDGLNNYGYTF.

There are a few counts of this clone. The genes are TRBV11-2 and TRBJ2-3; D remains ambiguous. CDR3 length: 13 residues. V was trimmed by 3 bases and J by 4 bases, leaving 8 bases between them. Germline CDR1 SGHAT, CDR2 FQNNGV. The CDR3 DNA reads TGTGCCAGCAGCTTCCTAGAGGCAGATACGCAGTATTTT. Its translation is CASSFLEADTQYF.

This chain connects TRBV11-2 to TRBJ2-3; D unresolved. Per the germline V gene, CDR1 is SGHAT and CDR2 is FQNNGV. The V end lost 8 bases, the J end lost 3 bases, and 9 bases lay between the germline ends. The CDR3 loop spans 12 amino acids. The CDR3 DNA is TGTGCCAGCGGGTGGGAAACAGATACGCAGTATTTT. This gives the protein CASGWETDTQYF. The variable domain in full, completed from reference TRBV11-2 and TRBJ2-3, reads EAGVAQSPRYKIIEKRQSVAFWCNPISGHATLYWYQQILGQGPKLLIQFQNNGVVDDSQLPKDRFSAERLKGVDSTLKIQPAKLEDSAVYLCASGWETDTQYFGPGTRLTVL.

This clone was seen a handful of times. V and J are TRBV7-2 and TRBJ2-7; the D is unclear. CDR1 SGHTA and CDR2 FQGNSA come from the germline V gene. The germline V and J ends were trimmed by 3 bases and 3 bases, with 9 bases remaining between them. The CDR3 is 13 amino acids. The CDR3 region has the DNA TGTGCCAGCAGCTTCATGGGGAACTACGAGCAGTACTTC. This gives the protein CASSFMGNYEQYF.

This clone was recorded a few times. The chain recombines TRBV29-1 with TRBJ2-7, with D tentatively TRBD1 (6 bases). With 4 bases removed from V and 7 bases from J, the gap between germline ends came to 17 bases. Germline assignment: CDR1 SQVTM and CDR2 ANQGSEA. The CDR3 runs 13 residues. CDR3 nucleotides: TGCAGCGTTGTCCAGGGGCTGGGTAGAGAGCAGTACTTC. Encoded protein: CSVVQGLGREQYF.

The chain combines TRBV30 with TRBJ2-1, with D hard to call. Trimming pared 2 bases from V and 7 bases from J, leaving 9 bases between. The CDR3 sequence is 12 residues long. In germline, CDR1 is GTSNPN, CDR2 SVGIG (reference sequence). The CDR3 DNA sequence: TGTGCCTGGAGTCCCCAAGGGAATGAGCAGTTCTTC. It translates to CAWSPQGNEQFF.

The rearrangement uses TRBV19 and TRBJ2-1, with a tentative D call TRBD2 (6 bases). Deletions cut 3 bases from V and 10 bases from J, with 10 bases between. CDR1 is LNHDA, CDR2 SQIVND, per germline (reference sequence). The CDR3 covers 12 residues. The CDR3 reads CASSIRLDEQFF. CDR3 DNA sequence: TGTGCCAGTAGTATCCGACTAGACGAGCAGTTCTTC.

This clone was seen only a few times. The V call is TRBV6-6, the J call TRBJ1-6, with no clear D. V dropped 0 bases and J dropped 9 bases, with 3 bases sitting between them. The CDR3 has 12 amino acids. Germline loops: CDR1 MNHNY, CDR2 SVGAGI (reference sequence). The CDR3 loop is CASSYSVSPLHF. The CDR3 DNA reads TGTGCCAGCAGTTACTCGGTTTCACCCCTCCACTTT.

V and J are TRBV5-4 and TRBJ1-1; TRBD1 matches 7 bases. CDR3 length equals 15 residues. V lost 0 bases, J lost 0 bases, and 2 bases stayed unmatched. Looked up from germline, CDR1 is SGHNT and CDR2 is YYREEE (reference sequence). CDR3 in DNA: TGTGCCAGCAGCTTGGGACAGGGAGTGAACACTGAAGCTTTCTTT. Amino acid sequence: CASSLGQGVNTEAFF.

This clone has only a few counts. This chain uses TRBV2 with TRBJ1-2, with D maybe TRBD1 (6 bases). The V gene lost 9 bases and the J gene lost 8 bases, with 16 bases spanning the gap. CDR3 length: 12 residues. Germline CDR1 reads SNHLY; CDR2 reads FYNNEI. Here the CDR3 DNA reads TGTGCCAGGACAAACAGGGTAGAAGGCTACACCTTC. Encoded protein: CARTNRVEGYTF.

Only a few counts were recorded for this clone. The chain uses TRBV18 and TRBJ1-4; possible D gene TRBD1, 5 bases. Germline CDR1 KGHSH, CDR2 LQKENI. The V and J ends lost 4 bases and 5 bases respectively, with 14 bases between them. This CDR3 comprises 15 residues. The CDR3 spells CASSLRDLINEKLFF. CDR3 coding DNA: TGTGCCAGCTCACTTCGGGACCTTATCAATGAAAAACTGTTTTTT.

In DNA, the CDR3 is TGTGCCAGCTCACCAAGACGACAGGACATCTCCTACAATGAGCAGTTCTTC. Translated: CASSPRRQDISYNEQFF. The chain is built from TRBV18 and TRBJ2-1, with D possibly TRBD1 on 6 matching bases. The CDR3 spans 17 residues. V lost 2 bases and J lost 0, with 14 bases in between. CDR1 is KGHSH and CDR2 is LQKENI in the germline V gene.

This clone was picked up a small number of times. The rearrangement links TRBV29-1 to TRBJ1-2; a weak D match, TRBD1 (5 bases). Trimming stripped 4 bases from V and 5 bases from J, with 20 bases between. Per the germline V gene, CDR1 is SQVTM and CDR2 is ANQGSEA. The CDR3 is 15 amino acids. Here the CDR3 reads CSVVAHGGDGYGYTF. Here the CDR3 DNA reads TGCAGCGTTGTTGCCCATGGGGGTGATGGGTATGGCTACACCTTC.

This sequence joins TRBV5-6 and TRBJ1-5; D might be TRBD1 (5 bases). The CDR3 is made up of 12 amino acids. V was pared by 4 bases and J by 7 bases, with 9 bases between. Germline CDR1 reads SGHDT; CDR2 reads YYEEEE. The CDR3 protein is CASSPWGQPQHF. CDR3 in DNA: TGTGCCAGCAGCCCGTGGGGGCAGCCCCAGCATTTT.

CDR3 amino acids: CASSPIAGGPGDTQYF. CDR3 DNA: TGTGCCAGCAGTCCCATAGCGGGGGGGCCTGGAGATACGCAGTATTTT. The V call is TRBV27, the J call TRBJ2-3, with 11 bases identical to TRBD2. Germline loops: CDR1 MNHEY, CDR2 SMNVEV (reference sequence). The trim removed 5 bases at V and 5 bases at J, leaving 9 bases unmatched. The CDR3 spans 16 residues.

Turning to this clone: This specimen includes other DNA sequences encoding the same CDR3. This chain connects TRBV5-6 to TRBJ1-5; perhaps TRBD1 as D (5 bases). Trimming removed 4 bases at V and 9 bases at J, with 11 bases between. The germline V gene encodes CDR1 SGHDT and CDR2 YYEEEE. CDR3 length equals 12 residues. CDR3 nucleotide sequence: TGTGCCAGCAGCCCAAGAAGGGGGCCCCAGCATTTT. This sequence encodes CASSPRRGPQHF.

The rearrangement uses TRBV7-9 and TRBJ1-4; D call uncertain. CDR1 is SEHNR, CDR2 FQNEAQ, per germline (reference sequence). The CDR3 is 13 amino acids. The V gene lost 1 base and the J gene lost 8 bases, with 8 bases spanning the gap. The CDR3 nucleotides are TGTGCCAGCAGCTTAGGTGCCGGGGAAAAACTGTTTTTT. Translation gives CASSLGAGEKLFF.

This clone was found a few times. This chain joins TRBV28 and TRBJ2-1; no firm D call. The CDR3 extends over 16 amino acids. The V and J ends lost 6 bases and 0 bases respectively, with 15 bases between them. Germline CDR1 reads MDHEN; CDR2 reads SYDVKM. The CDR3 reads CASSSATPSSYNEQFF. In nucleotides, the CDR3 is TGTGCCAGCAGCTCTGCTACCCCTAGCTCCTACAATGAGCAGTTCTTC.

This chain uses TRBV9 with TRBJ2-1, with no clear D. The germline V gene encodes CDR1 SGDLS and CDR2 YYNGEE. The germline V and J ends were trimmed by 4 bases and 7 bases, with 15 bases remaining between them. The CDR3 covers 14 residues. The CDR3 loop is CASSPPGLGNEQFF. The CDR3 DNA follows: TGTGCCAGCAGCCCCCCCGGGTTAGGAAATGAGCAGTTCTTC.

The table lists this clone with a few counts. The V gene is TRBV9, the J gene TRBJ1-1, with D possibly being TRBD1 (6 bases). The CDR3 sequence is 15 residues long. Germline lookup yields CDR1 SGDLS and CDR2 YYNGEE. The V end was cut by 0 bases, the J end by 1 base, with 10 bases between. CDR3 region: CASSVEVQGNTEAFF. The CDR3 bases are TGTGCCAGCAGCGTAGAAGTACAGGGGAACACTGAAGCTTTCTTT.

This clone has only a few counts. The chain has TRBV23-1 and TRBJ1-5; unclear D gene. TRBV23-1 is an open reading frame whose function is uncertain. The CDR3 has 14 residues. Between the trimmed V and J ends, which lost 4 bases and 7 bases, there was a span of 14 bases. CDR3 loop: CASSPLSPAQPQHF. The CDR3 region has the DNA TGCGCCAGCAGTCCCCTCAGCCCGGCGCAGCCCCAGCATTTT.

This clone appeared a few times. The chain recombines TRBV7-9 with TRBJ2-3, with D tentatively TRBD1 or TRBD2 (5 bases each). There are 15 residues in the CDR3. The germline V and J ends were trimmed by 8 bases and 1 base, with 16 bases remaining between them. Germline-derived CDR1 and CDR2 are SEHNR and FQNEAQ (reference sequence). CDR3 loop: CASVLWGTGTDTQYF. The CDR3 nucleotides are TGTGCCAGCGTACTTTGGGGGACGGGCACAGATACGCAGTATTTT. The variable domain in full, completed from reference TRBV7-9 and TRBJ2-3, reads DTGVSQNPRHKITKRGQNVTFRCDPISEHNRLYWYRQTLGQGPEFLTYFQNEAQLEKSRLLSDRFSAERPKGSFSTLEIQRTEQGDSAMYLCASVLWGTGTDTQYFGPGTRLTVL.

V and J are TRBV7-8 and TRBJ1-1; the match to TRBD1 covers 7 bases. In germline, CDR1 is SGHVS, CDR2 FQNEAQ. Trimming at V came to 5 bases and at J to 4 bases, leaving 4 bases not matched to a gene. The CDR3 length is 13 residues. CDR3 residues: CASSSDRATEAFF. CDR3 nucleotides: TGTGCCAGCAGCAGTGACAGGGCCACTGAAGCTTTCTTT.

The genes are TRBV4-1 and TRBJ2-7, with a weak D call TRBD2 (6 bases). The V end lost 4 bases, the J end lost 4 bases, and 11 bases lay between the germline ends. The CDR3 is 13 amino acids. Germline values: CDR1 MGHRA, CDR2 YSYEKL. The CDR3 region is CASSRDLNYEQYF. The CDR3 bases are TGCGCCAGCAGCCGGGACTTGAATTACGAGCAGTACTTC.

Concerning this clone: Its ends do not fully match the called genes, so a read error is possible. The J gene is TRBJ2-3, the V gene TRBV4-1; D unresolved. Germline-derived CDR1 and CDR2 are MGHRA and YSYEKL. The CDR3 has 13 amino acids. The CDR3 sequence: CASSQDPQDTQYF. The DNA of the CDR3 is TGTGCCAGCAGCCAAGATCCACAAGATACGCAGTATTTT.